This T cell receptor (beta chain) is from a study of hypomethylating agent response in myelodysplastic syndrome. Study context: TET2 mutation, the most common, occurred in about 45% of the 11 patients. About five patients were non-responders, while roughly 6 showed complete response or hematologic improvement.

No T-cell subset sorting was done; bone marrow was analyzed in bulk. This CDR3 is 15 amino acids long. V was trimmed by 5 bases and J by 4 bases, leaving 15 bases between them. Germline loops: CDR1 LNHDA, CDR2 SQIVND (reference sequence). A word on this clone: Its cognate antigen is unknown.

Sequencing used immunoSEQ multiplex PCR; TCRdb keeps in-frame clones, though not all of them. The data hold some 5,700 clones, with almost 90% observed a single time. Findings and caveats of the study: This small study analyzed only around 12 patients.

The source of this sequence is a human donor with myelodysplastic syndrome. The sample was bone marrow, taken before or after starting hypomethylating agent treatment for myelodysplastic syndrome (not recorded which). V usage is TRBV19 and J usage is TRBJ2-1; a weak D match, TRBD1 (6 bases). The CDR3 loop reads CASSARTDSYNEQFF. CDR3 bases: TGTGCCAGTAGTGCAAGGACAGATTCATACAATGAGCAGTTCTTC.